One and the same sample provided the 27 T cell receptor beta chains below, sequenced in a study of T and B cells in COVID-19 patients (TCRdb year 2020). TRB repertoires were amplified using roughly 220-550 ng of genomic DNA isolated from blood. Sequencing used an Illumina MiSeq. TRB rearrangements were amplified by multiplex PCR with BIOMED2 TRB-A/B primer pools. The raw public reads went through TCRdb reprocessing: fastp at Q25, MiXCR clone calling, in-frame beta chains kept. Rows matching on CDR3 protein sequence are summarized as one entry with the most common DNA and genes. The sample has approximately 11,000 distinct CDR3 sequences on record, roughly 30% of them singletons. The ten largest clones capture about 13% of the sample. The sequenced sample consisted of blood. The receptors come from a human donor with active COVID-19.

This clonotype turned up a few times. This chain links TRBV30 with TRBJ1-4; D is unclear. From germline, CDR1 is GTSNPN and CDR2 SVGIG (reference sequence). The CDR3 has 12 residues. Trimming pared 2 bases from V and 5 bases from J, leaving 6 bases between. The CDR3 DNA reads TGTGCCTGGAGTTCAGTAAATGAAAAACTGTTTTTT. Residues: CAWSSVNEKLFF.

The chain links TRBV6-5 to TRBJ1-5; no definite D call. Germline CDR1 is MNHEY and CDR2 is SVGAGI. This CDR3 has 13 amino acids. V lost 5 bases, J lost 4 bases, and 9 bases lay in between. CDR3 in amino acids: CASSSSQNQPQHF. The CDR3 bases are TGTGCCAGCAGTAGCTCCCAGAATCAGCCCCAGCATTTT.

As regards this clonotype: Possible read error: a much larger clone is one base away. The chain links TRBV5-6 to TRBJ2-3; 11 bases agree with TRBD2. There are 17 residues in the CDR3. The germline CDR1 and CDR2 sequences are SGHDT and YYEEEE. DNA of the CDR3: TGTGCCAGCAGCTTGGAAAGGACTAGCGGGCCGACAGATACGCTGTATTTT. It is translated as CASSLERTSGPTDTLYF.

V is TRBV14 and J is TRBJ2-7; D ambiguous. Germline CDR1 and CDR2: SGHDN and FVKESK. The CDR3 extends over 12 amino acids. Trimming left V 3 bases short and J 5 bases short, with 8 bases between. The CDR3 region has the DNA TGTGCCAGCAGCCACAACAACAACGAGCAGTACTTC. It specifies CASSHNNNEQYF.

The V gene is TRBV4-2, the J gene TRBJ2-3, with TRBD2 identical over 7 bases. The germline gives CDR1 LGHNA, CDR2 YNFKEQ. The CDR3 contains 15 residues. V shed 8 bases and J 0 bases; nucleotides not matched to a gene: 8. DNA for the CDR3: TGTGCCAGCTCCCGCCGGGGGGAAAGCACAGATACGCAGTATTTT. Protein sequence: CASSRRGESTDTQYF.

The chain has TRBV5-1 and TRBJ2-1; D is unclear. Germline values: CDR1 SGHRS, CDR2 YFSETQ. The CDR3 runs 14 residues. V was clipped by 0 bases and J by 4 bases, with 8 bases between them. Here the CDR3 reads CASSLAPDYNEQFF. As DNA, the CDR3 is TGCGCCAGCAGCTTGGCCCCCGATTACAATGAGCAGTTCTTC.

This clonotype has more than one count but fewer than ten. The genes are TRBV30 and TRBJ2-3, with D perhaps TRBD1 (6 bases). Trimming removed 3 bases at V and 0 bases at J, with 16 bases between. Germline V gene sequence: CDR1 GTSNPN, CDR2 SVGIG (reference sequence). The CDR3 has 16 residues. The chain's CDR3 is CAWRAGTWGSTDTQYF. DNA for the CDR3: TGTGCCTGGAGGGCCGGGACATGGGGGAGCACAGATACGCAGTATTTT.

The chain combines TRBV20-1 with TRBJ1-4; no reliable D call. V dropped 6 bases and J dropped 4 bases, with 6 bases sitting between them. The CDR3 extends over 11 amino acids. Looked up from germline, CDR1 is DFQATT and CDR2 is SNEGSKA (reference sequence). In DNA, the CDR3 is TGCAGTGCGGCGAATAATGAAAAACTGTTTTTT. Amino acids: CSAANNEKLFF.

This clonotype is categorized as medium-sized. The rearrangement links TRBV29-1 to TRBJ2-4, with TRBD2 identical over 7 bases. Germline V gene sequence: CDR1 SQVTM, CDR2 ANQGSEA. The CDR3 is made up of 12 amino acids. The V segment lost 7 bases and the J segment 7 bases; nucleotides outside the gene matches: 7. DNA for the CDR3: TGCAGCGCCCGGGGGGAGCGGAACATTCAGTACTTC. Its protein product is CSARGERNIQYF.

This clonotype is classed as medium-sized. The gene calls are TRBV13 and TRBJ2-7, with D unresolved. CDR3 size: 11 residues. Germline-derived CDR1 and CDR2 are PRHDT and FYEKMQ (reference sequence). With 5 bases removed from V and 0 bases from J, the gap between germline ends came to 2 bases. In DNA, the CDR3 is TGTGCCAGCAGCCACTCCTACGAGCAGTACTTC. It specifies CASSHSYEQYF.

This clonotype ranks as medium-sized. The chain carries TRBV19 and TRBJ2-1, with D perhaps TRBD1 (6 bases). The CDR3 spans 15 residues. Per germline, CDR1 LNHDA and CDR2 SQIVND (reference sequence). The V and J ends lost 4 bases and 7 bases respectively, with 17 bases between them. CDR3 residues: CASSRDRDTGNEQFF. In DNA, the CDR3 is TGTGCCAGTAGTAGGGACCGGGACACCGGTAATGAGCAGTTCTTC. Using reference TRBV19 and TRBJ2-1 for the parts outside the CDR3, the full variable domain is DGGITQSPKYLFRKEGQNVTLSCEQNLNHDAMYWYRQDPGQGLRLIYYSQIVNDFQKGDIAEGYSVSREKKESFPLTVTSAQKNPTAFYLCASSRDRDTGNEQFFGPGTRLTVL.

CDR3 protein: CASSRTRTGSETQYF. The CDR3 nucleotides read TGTGCCAGCAGCAGGACACGGACAGGGTCAGAGACCCAGTACTTC. The chain uses TRBV7-9 and TRBJ2-5, with 8 bases aligning to TRBD1. V lost 5 bases, J lost 4 bases, and 9 bases stayed unmatched. This CDR3 spans 15 amino acids. Germline CDR1 SEHNR, CDR2 FQNEAQ (reference sequence).

This clonotype qualifies as medium-sized. The chain carries TRBV5-5 and TRBJ2-7; no clear D gene. Deletions cut 0 bases from V and 4 bases from J, with 2 bases between. The CDR3 runs 11 residues. CDR1 is SGHKS and CDR2 is YYEKEE in the germline V gene (reference sequence). The CDR3 coding sequence is TGTGCCAGCAGCTTGGTGTACGAGCAGTACTTC. Translated: CASSLVYEQYF.

This clonotype is deemed medium-sized (0.01 to 0.1%). This chain joins TRBV6-1 and TRBJ1-4, with D possibly matching TRBD1 (5 bases). This CDR3 spans 15 amino acids. Germline V lookup: CDR1 MNHNS, CDR2 SASEGT. Trimming took off 2 bases at V and 7 bases at J, with 14 bases between the two ends. The CDR3: CASSEQGRVSEKLFF. CDR3 DNA: TGTGCCAGCAGTGAACAGGGTAGGGTGAGTGAAAAACTGTTTTTT.

Relative to its sample, this clonotype is medium-sized. The chain uses TRBV5-6 and TRBJ2-6; D not certain. The CDR3 contains 15 residues. Germline-derived CDR1 and CDR2 are SGHDT and YYEEEE. Trimming took 2 bases from V and 1 from J, leaving 7 bases between them. DNA of the CDR3: TGTGCCAGCAGCTTCCGTGGTTCTGGGGCCAACGTCCTGACTTTC. Residues: CASSFRGSGANVLTF.

This clonotype was detected a few times. The CDR3 reads CASSRDLNTGELFF. The CDR3 DNA sequence: TGCGCCAGCAGCCGGGACCTGAACACCGGGGAGCTGTTTTTT. The chain recombines TRBV5-1 with TRBJ2-2, with D perhaps TRBD1 or TRBD2 (5 bases each). The CDR3 spans 14 residues. Germline CDR1 and CDR2: SGHRS and YFSETQ. Trimming removed 4 bases from V and 1 base from J, with 8 bases in between.

The CDR3 loop reads CASSDAPRQLGGYTF. CDR3 coding DNA: TGTGCCAGTAGTGACGCTCCGCGACAGCTCGGGGGCTACACCTTC. The chain links TRBV19 to TRBJ1-2; tentative D call: TRBD1 (5 bases). Germline CDR1 is LNHDA and CDR2 is SQIVND (reference sequence). The V end lost 5 bases, the J end lost 8 bases, and 21 bases lay between the germline ends. The CDR3 is 15 residues long.

Judged by abundance, this clonotype is medium-sized. This chain connects TRBV19 to TRBJ1-2; 8 nucleotides match TRBD1. The CDR3 length is 15 residues. Trimming at V came to 5 bases and at J to 1 base, leaving 6 bases not matched to a gene. The V gene's germline CDR1 is LNHDA and CDR2 SQIVND (reference sequence). CDR3 in DNA: TGTGCCAGTAGTTCCCACAGGGGGAATAACTATGGCTACACCTTC. The encoded protein is CASSSHRGNNYGYTF.

This clonotype was observed a handful of times. The CDR3 DNA sequence: TGTGCCAGCAGTAGGGGACAGGGGTCCCTCTCCTATAATTCACCCCTCCACTTT. Translated: CASSRGQGSLSYNSPLHF. The V and J genes are TRBV6-5 and TRBJ1-6, with 10 bases matching TRBD1. Germline assignment: CDR1 MNHEY and CDR2 SVGAGI. CDR3 length: 18 residues. V lost 5 bases and J lost 0; bases outside the gene matches: 7.

The rearrangement links TRBV6-5 to TRBJ1-1; TRBD1 agrees at 10 bases. V dropped 2 bases and J dropped 0; count of bases not matched to a gene: 6. The CDR3 is made up of 17 amino acids. Germline values: CDR1 MNHEY, CDR2 SVGAGI. The CDR3 is CASSYGRTGGMNTEAFF. The CDR3 nucleotides are TGTGCCAGCAGTTACGGGCGGACAGGGGGGATGAACACTGAAGCTTTCTTT.

Sample share makes this clonotype medium-sized (0.01 to 0.1%). The V and J genes are TRBV5-5 and TRBJ2-6, with D uncertain. V lost 0 bases to trimming and J lost 4 bases, with 8 bases between them. The CDR3 sequence is 15 residues long. The germline CDR1 and CDR2 sequences are SGHKS and YYEKEE (reference sequence). As DNA, the CDR3 is TGTGCCAGCAGCTTGGTAGGGTTGGGGGCCAACGTCCTGACTTTC. Residues: CASSLVGLGANVLTF.

This clonotype is judged medium-sized. The chain links TRBV19 to TRBJ1-3; D is undetermined. The CDR3 contains 13 residues. Trimming shortened V by 6 bases and J by 2 bases, and 8 bases separated the two germline ends. Looked up from germline, CDR1 is LNHDA and CDR2 is SQIVND (reference sequence). The CDR3 nucleotides read TGTGCCAGTAGGGACTATCCTGGAAACACCATATATTTT. It specifies CASRDYPGNTIYF. Full variable domain (outside the CDR3, taken from reference TRBV19 and TRBJ1-3): DGGITQSPKYLFRKEGQNVTLSCEQNLNHDAMYWYRQDPGQGLRLIYYSQIVNDFQKGDIAEGYSVSREKKESFPLTVTSAQKNPTAFYLCASRDYPGNTIYFGEGSWLTVV.

This chain links TRBV7-9 with TRBJ2-5, with a weak D call TRBD2 (6 bases). This CDR3 has 15 amino acids. Per germline, CDR1 SEHNR and CDR2 FQNEAQ (reference sequence). V was shortened by 3 bases and J by 2 bases, with 13 bases between the two germline ends. CDR3 loop: CASSLAAGRQETQYF. The CDR3 DNA follows: TGTGCCAGCAGCTTGGCGGCGGGGCGTCAAGAGACCCAGTACTTC.

As regards this clonotype: This sequence may be a read error, since a much larger clone differs from it by one base. V and J are TRBV19 and TRBJ2-5, with 9 bases identical to TRBD2. The CDR3 sequence is 16 residues long. Germline CDR1 is LNHDA and CDR2 is SQIVND (reference sequence). The CDR3 DNA sequence: TGTGCCAGTAGTATGGGGACTAGCAGACTTCAAGATACCCAGTACTTC. It translates to CASSMGTSRLQDTQYF.

As to this clonotype: A read error may be the cause here, since a much bigger clone is one base away. Since no conserved phenylalanine or tryptophan closes the CDR3, a read error is the likely cause. The chain uses TRBV6-6 and TRBJ2-7; D ambiguous. V was shortened by 6 bases and J by 5 bases, with 11 bases between the two germline ends. The CDR3 consists of 12 residues. Germline V lookup: CDR1 MNHNY, CDR2 SVGAGI (reference sequence). The CDR3 DNA follows: TGTGCCAGCAGCCCAGCTGGACACGAGCAGTACTAC. Residues: CASSPAGHEQYY.

In its sample, this clonotype was seen a few times. This chain connects TRBV5-1 to TRBJ2-5, with D unclear. V lost 0 bases to trimming and J lost 7 bases, with 16 bases between them. Germline CDR1 reads SGHRS; CDR2 reads YFSETQ. The CDR3 contains 15 residues. DNA for the CDR3: TGCGCCAGCAGCTTGGCCCTTGCCTCTTCCCGGACCCAGTACTTC. Its protein is CASSLALASSRTQYF.

Only a few counts were recorded for this clonotype. This chain links TRBV19 with TRBJ1-2; TRBD1 aligns across 10 bases. Germline CDR1 and CDR2: LNHDA and SQIVND (reference sequence). This CDR3 has 14 amino acids. Trimming at V came to 8 bases and at J to 4 bases, leaving 7 bases not matched to a gene. As DNA, the CDR3 is TGTGCCAGTCGACAGGGGGCGAGTATCTATGGCTACACCTTC. Protein sequence: CASRQGASIYGYTF.